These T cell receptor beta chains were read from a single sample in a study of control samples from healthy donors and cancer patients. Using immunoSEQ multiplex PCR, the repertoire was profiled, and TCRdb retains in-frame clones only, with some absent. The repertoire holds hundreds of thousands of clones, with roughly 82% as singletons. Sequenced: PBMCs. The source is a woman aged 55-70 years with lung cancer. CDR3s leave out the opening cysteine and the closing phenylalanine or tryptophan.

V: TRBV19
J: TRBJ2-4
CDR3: ASKGQGGNIQY

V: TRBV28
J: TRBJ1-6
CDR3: ASSSGEAPLH

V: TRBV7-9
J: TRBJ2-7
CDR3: ASSSRDRTYEQY

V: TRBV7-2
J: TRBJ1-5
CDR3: ASRPQGAQGQPQH

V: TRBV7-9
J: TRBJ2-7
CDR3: ASSLDGGPYEQY

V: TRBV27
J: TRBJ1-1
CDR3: ASRGHMNTEAF

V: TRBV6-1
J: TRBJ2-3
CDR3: ASSERDYSTDTQY

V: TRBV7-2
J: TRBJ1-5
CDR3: ASSLGLDGYQPQH

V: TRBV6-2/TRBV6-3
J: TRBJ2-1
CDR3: ASSWTSGSINEQF

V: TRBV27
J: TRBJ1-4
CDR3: ASSFGTANEKLF

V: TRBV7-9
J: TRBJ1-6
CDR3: ASSPLDSTGSSPLH

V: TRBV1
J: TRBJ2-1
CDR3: TSSQDRAARGNEQF

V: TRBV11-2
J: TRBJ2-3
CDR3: ASSARGAYTDTQY

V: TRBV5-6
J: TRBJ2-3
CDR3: ASSLVGGYNDTQY

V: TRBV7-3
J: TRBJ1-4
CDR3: ASSLTGGIGEKLF

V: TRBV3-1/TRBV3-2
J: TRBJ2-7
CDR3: ASSQEGRLAYYEQY

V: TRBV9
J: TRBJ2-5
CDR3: ASSVVGGETQY

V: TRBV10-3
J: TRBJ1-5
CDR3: AISDLAGALQPQH

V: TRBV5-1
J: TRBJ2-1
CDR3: ASSLEGTTYNEQF

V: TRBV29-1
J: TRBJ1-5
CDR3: SVRQGLEPQH

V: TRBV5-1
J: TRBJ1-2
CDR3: ASSLDRGLRGYYGYT

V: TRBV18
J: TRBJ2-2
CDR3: ASSPPMGGNTGELF

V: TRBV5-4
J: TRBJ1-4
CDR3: ASSLGGLSEEKLF

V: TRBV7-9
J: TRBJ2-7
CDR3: ASSEPGGGHYEQY

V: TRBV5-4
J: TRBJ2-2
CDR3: ASSLGLVNTGELF

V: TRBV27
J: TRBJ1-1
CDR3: ASSLTRVNTEAF

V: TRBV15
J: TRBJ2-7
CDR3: ATSRQGADYEQY

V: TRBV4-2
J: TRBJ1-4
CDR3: ASSQDLTGLNEKLF

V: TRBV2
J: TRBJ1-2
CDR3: ASSRDRGGYT

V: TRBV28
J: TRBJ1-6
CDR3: ASSLLQGKVSYNSPLH

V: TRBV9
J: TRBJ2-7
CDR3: ASSGRTGSEQY

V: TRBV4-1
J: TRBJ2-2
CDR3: ASSQDGREFLGELF

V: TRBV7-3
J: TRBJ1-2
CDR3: ASSETGGESYGYT

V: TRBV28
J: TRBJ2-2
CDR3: ASSPTHVNTGELF

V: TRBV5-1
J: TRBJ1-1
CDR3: ASSFAWGRGTEAF